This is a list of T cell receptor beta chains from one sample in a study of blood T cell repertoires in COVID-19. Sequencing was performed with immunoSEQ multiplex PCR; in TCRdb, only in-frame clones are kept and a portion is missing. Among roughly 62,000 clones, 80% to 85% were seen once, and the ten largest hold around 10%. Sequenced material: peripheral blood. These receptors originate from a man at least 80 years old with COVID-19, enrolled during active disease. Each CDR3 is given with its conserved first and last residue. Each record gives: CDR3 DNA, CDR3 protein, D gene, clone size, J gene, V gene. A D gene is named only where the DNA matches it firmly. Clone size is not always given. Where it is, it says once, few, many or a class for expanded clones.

TGTGCCAGCAGTTACGGACTCGGGAGTAATTCCTATAGCACAGATACGCAGTATTTT | CASSYGLGSNSYSTDTQYF | - | - | TRBJ2-3 | TRBV28
TGTGCCAGCAGCTTAGGTGGGGCAGTACGAAACACCATATATTTT | CASSLGGAVRNTIYF | - | - | TRBJ1-3 | TRBV7-2
TGCAGCGTTGGGTCCGGGACAGTGAATGAAAAACTGTTTTTT | CSVGSGTVNEKLFF | TRBD1 | - | TRBJ1-4 | TRBV29-1
TGTGCCAGCAGCCCTCCCGGGGAGCTGTTTTTT | CASSPPGELFF | - | - | TRBJ2-2 | TRBV7-9
TGCGCCAGCAGCTTTTCACAGCCAGAAAAACTGTTTTTT | CASSFSQPEKLFF | - | - | TRBJ1-4 | TRBV5-1
TGTGCCAGCAGCTCCACCAATACAGGGGGCAGGTATGGCTACACCTTC | CASSSTNTGGRYGYTF | TRBD1 | - | TRBJ1-2 | TRBV7-9
TGTGCCAGCAGCTTAAAGGGCCAGGGTTTGAGCACTGAAGCTTTCTTT | CASSLKGQGLSTEAFF | - | - | TRBJ1-1 | TRBV7-9
TGTGCCAGCTCAACCATGGAGGGGAATGGCTACACCTTC | CASSTMEGNGYTF | - | - | TRBJ1-2 | TRBV18
TGTGCCAGCAGCCAGTGGGGGGACCCCGGTGGTAACTATGGCTACACCTTC | CASSQWGDPGGNYGYTF | - | - | TRBJ1-2 | TRBV5-6
TGTGCCAGCAGCTCCTCCGGGACAGGGGGTCGCTCTGGAAACACCATATATTTT | CASSSSGTGGRSGNTIYF | TRBD1 | - | TRBJ1-3 | TRBV5-4
TGTGCCAGCAGCCAGGGCTGGGGCAATCAGCCCCAGCATTTT | CASSQGWGNQPQHF | - | - | TRBJ1-5 | TRBV5-5
TGTGCCTGGAGTGTATCGGGGAGCAATCAGCCCCAGCATTTT | CAWSVSGSNQPQHF | - | once | TRBJ1-5 | TRBV30
TGTGCCAGCAGTTCCACAGACACGTCGTTCGGAAACACCATATATTTT | CASSSTDTSFGNTIYF | - | once | TRBJ1-3 | TRBV27
TGTGCCAGCAGCCAAGGAGGGGGCGGGCGGAGCGTTTTCAATCAGCCCCAGCATTTT | CASSQGGGGRSVFNQPQHF | TRBD1 | - | TRBJ1-5 | TRBV3-1/TRBV3-2
TGTGCCAGCAGCGTCTCACTAGCGGGAGGGCCGGGAGATACGCAGTATTTT | CASSVSLAGGPGDTQYF | TRBD2 | - | TRBJ2-3 | TRBV9
TGTGCCAGAAGAAACCAGGGTGATGGGGCAGATACGCAGTATTTT | CARRNQGDGADTQYF | - | - | TRBJ2-3 | TRBV5-4
TGTGCCATCAGTGGGACAGATTCCTACGAGCAGTACTTC | CAISGTDSYEQYF | - | once | TRBJ2-7 | TRBV10-3
TGCGCCAGCTCCGGGACAGACACCTACGAGCAGTACTTC | CASSGTDTYEQYF | TRBD1 | - | TRBJ2-7 | TRBV4-1
TGTGCCAGCAGTGGACAGACCTCGAACACTGAAGCTTTCTTT | CASSGQTSNTEAFF | - | - | TRBJ1-1 | TRBV5-5
TGTGCCACCAGTGAGAACGGACTAGCGCAGTATTTT | CATSENGLAQYF | TRBD2 | once | TRBJ2-3 | TRBV24-1
TGTGCCAGCAGTTATCGGACAGGGGGCGGCGGTGAAAAACTGTTTTTT | CASSYRTGGGGEKLFF | TRBD1 | once | TRBJ1-4 | TRBV6-2/TRBV6-3
TGTGCCAGCAGCCCGGGACTGGTTCGGACCGGGGAGCTGTTTTTT | CASSPGLVRTGELFF | - | few | TRBJ2-2 | TRBV27
TGTGCCAGCAGAGTTCCGGGAACAGGGGGCCATGGCTACACCTTC | CASRVPGTGGHGYTF | TRBD1 | - | TRBJ1-2 | TRBV6-5
TGTGCCAGCAGTTTCTCACATTCCGAAAAACTGTTTTTT | CASSFSHSEKLFF | - | - | TRBJ1-4 | TRBV12-3/TRBV12-4
TGTGCCAGCAGTCCGACCTTGGGACTGGCACTCAATTCACCCCTCCACTTT | CASSPTLGLALNSPLHF | - | - | TRBJ1-6 | TRBV2
TGTGCCAGCAGCCAATACGCGCTCGGGGGTGCTGGAAACACCATATATTTT | CASSQYALGGAGNTIYF | - | once | TRBJ1-3 | TRBV14
TGTGCCAGCAGTGGGGAGGCTGAAGCTTTCTTT | CASSGEAEAFF | - | - | TRBJ1-1 | TRBV11-2
TGTGCCAGCACTCTAGCGGGGGGCCTTAATGAGCAGTTCTTC | CASTLAGGLNEQFF | TRBD2 | - | TRBJ2-1 | TRBV28
TGTGCCAGCAGCGACAGGGGGCCTGAAGCTTTCTTT | CASSDRGPEAFF | TRBD1 | few | TRBJ1-1 | TRBV6-2/TRBV6-3
TGTGCCAGCAGTTCCCACGAGGGCGGGGATACGCAGTATTTT | CASSSHEGGDTQYF | - | few | TRBJ2-3 | TRBV6-6
TGTGCCAGCAGCCTCATTAGCGGAGGAGGAAGCGGGGAGCTGTTTTTT | CASSLISGGGSGELFF | - | - | TRBJ2-2 | TRBV14
TGCAGTGCTAGTTCGGGGGGGGATTGTTACACCTTC | CSASSGGDCYTF | - | - | TRBJ1-2 | TRBV20-1
TGTGCCTGGAGTCGGGGTCTAGTCTTAGATGAGCAGTTCTTC | CAWSRGLVLDEQFF | - | - | TRBJ2-1 | TRBV30
TGTGCCAGCAGACCGGACAGCTACGAGCAGTACTTC | CASRPDSYEQYF | - | - | TRBJ2-7 | TRBV2
TGCGCCAGCAGCTCGACAGGGTCTGGAAACACCATATATTTT | CASSSTGSGNTIYF | TRBD1 | - | TRBJ1-3 | TRBV5-1
TGTGCCAGCAGCTCGGGACTAGCTTACAATGAGCAGTTCTTC | CASSSGLAYNEQFF | TRBD2 | - | TRBJ2-1 | TRBV7-2
TGTGCCAGCAGCCAATCCGGGGGTTCTGGAAACACCATATATTTT | CASSQSGGSGNTIYF | - | - | TRBJ1-3 | TRBV3-1/TRBV3-2
TGTGCCAGCAGCCAACCTATGACAGCCTCGGGGCCCCAGCATTTT | CASSQPMTASGPQHF | - | - | TRBJ1-5 | TRBV3-1/TRBV3-2
TGTGCCAGCAGCCAAGAGGGCAGGTCAGTTTTT | CASSQEGRSVF | - | - | TRBJ1-6 | TRBV4-2
TGTGCCATCTCGGGAACTTTCTTT | CAISGTFF | - | - | TRBJ1-1 | TRBV28
TGTGCCAGCAGCGTAGTGGGTAGCGGGAGTGGTAATGAGCAGTTCTTC | CASSVVGSGSGNEQFF | TRBD2 | - | TRBJ2-1 | TRBV9
TGTGCCAGCAGTGGGGTCGAGGCGGGAGAGTTCACAGATACGCAGTATTTT | CASSGVEAGEFTDTQYF | TRBD2 | once | TRBJ2-3 | TRBV2
TGTGCCACCGCAGTGGGGGGGGCCGATAATTCACCCCTCCACTTT | CATAVGGADNSPLHF | - | - | TRBJ1-6 | TRBV24-1
TGCGCCAGCAGCTCTACAGGCGGGGAGCTGTTTTTT | CASSSTGGELFF | - | - | TRBJ2-2 | TRBV5-1
TGCGCCAGCAGCGCCCGACCACAGAACTATGGCTACACCTTC | CASSARPQNYGYTF | - | once | TRBJ1-2 | TRBV5-1
TGTGCCAGCAGTGAAGGGGCCGAAGCGGGGTTATACGCAGATACGCAGTATTTT | CASSEGAEAGLYADTQYF | TRBD2 | once | TRBJ2-3 | TRBV6-1
TGTGCCAGCAGCCAAGGGGACAGGGTTAACTATGGCTACACCTTC | CASSQGDRVNYGYTF | TRBD1 | - | TRBJ1-2 | TRBV4-2
TGCGCCAGCAGCTTGTTCGGGGGAAGCAATCAGCCCCAGCATTTT | CASSLFGGSNQPQHF | - | - | TRBJ1-5 | TRBV5-1
TGTGCCAGCCGCTCCTTCGGGTACGGGGACACTGAAGCTTTCTTT | CASRSFGYGDTEAFF | - | - | TRBJ1-1 | TRBV14
TGTGCCAGCAGCCAGACCCGGGGGGGGTACTACGAGCAGTACTTC | CASSQTRGGYYEQYF | TRBD2 | - | TRBJ2-7 | TRBV3-1/TRBV3-2
TGTGCCAGCAGCCCCGCTGGGACAGCCTACGAGCAGTACTTC | CASSPAGTAYEQYF | TRBD1 | - | TRBJ2-7 | TRBV27
TGTGCCTGGGGGACCGGGGGGCAGGGTCAGCCCCAGCATTTT | CAWGTGGQGQPQHF | - | - | TRBJ1-5 | TRBV30